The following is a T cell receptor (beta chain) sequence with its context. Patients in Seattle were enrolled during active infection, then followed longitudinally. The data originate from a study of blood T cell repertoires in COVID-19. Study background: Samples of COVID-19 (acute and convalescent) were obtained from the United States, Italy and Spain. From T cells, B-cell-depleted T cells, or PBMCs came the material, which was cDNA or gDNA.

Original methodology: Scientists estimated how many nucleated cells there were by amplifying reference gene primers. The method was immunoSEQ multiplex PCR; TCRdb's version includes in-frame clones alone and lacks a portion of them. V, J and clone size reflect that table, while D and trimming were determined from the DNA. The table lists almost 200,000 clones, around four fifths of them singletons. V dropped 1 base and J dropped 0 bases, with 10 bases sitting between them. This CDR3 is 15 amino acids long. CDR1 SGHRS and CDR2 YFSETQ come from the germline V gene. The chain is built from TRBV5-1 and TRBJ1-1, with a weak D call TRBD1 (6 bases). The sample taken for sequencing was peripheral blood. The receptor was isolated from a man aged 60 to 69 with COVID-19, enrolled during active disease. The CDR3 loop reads CASSLYPGVNTEAFF. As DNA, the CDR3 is TGCGCCAGCAGCTTGTACCCAGGGGTGAACACTGAAGCTTTCTTT.